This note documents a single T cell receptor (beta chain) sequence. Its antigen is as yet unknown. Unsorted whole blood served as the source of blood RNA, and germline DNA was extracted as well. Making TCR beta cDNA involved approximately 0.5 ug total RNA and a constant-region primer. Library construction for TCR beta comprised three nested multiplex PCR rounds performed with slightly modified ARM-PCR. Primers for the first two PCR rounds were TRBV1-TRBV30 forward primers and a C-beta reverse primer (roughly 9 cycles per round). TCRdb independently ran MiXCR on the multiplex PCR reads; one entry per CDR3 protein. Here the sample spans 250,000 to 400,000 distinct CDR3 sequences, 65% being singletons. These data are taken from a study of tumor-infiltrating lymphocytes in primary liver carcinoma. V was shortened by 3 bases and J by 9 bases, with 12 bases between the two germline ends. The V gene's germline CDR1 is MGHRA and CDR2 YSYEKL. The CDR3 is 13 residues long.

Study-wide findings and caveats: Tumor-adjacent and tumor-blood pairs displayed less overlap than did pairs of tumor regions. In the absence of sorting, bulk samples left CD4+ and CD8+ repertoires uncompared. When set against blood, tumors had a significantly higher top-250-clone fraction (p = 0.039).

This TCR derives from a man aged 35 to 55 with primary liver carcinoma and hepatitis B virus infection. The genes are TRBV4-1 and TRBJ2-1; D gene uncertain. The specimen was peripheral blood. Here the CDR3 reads CASSHDLVGEQFF. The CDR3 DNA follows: TGCGCCAGCAGCCATGATCTAGTGGGTGAGCAGTTCTTC.